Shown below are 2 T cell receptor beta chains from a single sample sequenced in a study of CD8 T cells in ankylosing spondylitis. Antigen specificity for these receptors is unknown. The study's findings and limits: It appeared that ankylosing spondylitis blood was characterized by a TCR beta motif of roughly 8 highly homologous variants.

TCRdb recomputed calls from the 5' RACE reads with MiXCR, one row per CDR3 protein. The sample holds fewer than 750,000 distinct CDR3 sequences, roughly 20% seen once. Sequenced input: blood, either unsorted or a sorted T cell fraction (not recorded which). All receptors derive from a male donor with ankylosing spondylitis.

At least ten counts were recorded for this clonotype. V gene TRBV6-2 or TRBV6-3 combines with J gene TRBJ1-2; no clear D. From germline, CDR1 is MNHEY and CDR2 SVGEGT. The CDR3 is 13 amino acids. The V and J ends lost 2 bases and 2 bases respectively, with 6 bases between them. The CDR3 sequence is CASSYPVNYGYTF. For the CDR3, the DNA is TGTGCCAGCAGTTACCCGGTAAACTATGGCTACACCTTC.

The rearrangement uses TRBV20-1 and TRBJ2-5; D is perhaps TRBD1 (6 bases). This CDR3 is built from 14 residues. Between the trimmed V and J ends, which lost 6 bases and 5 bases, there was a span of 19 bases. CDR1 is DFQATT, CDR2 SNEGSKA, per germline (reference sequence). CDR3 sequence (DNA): TGCAGTGCCAAATCGGACAGTCCAGGGGAGACCCAGTACTTC. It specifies CSAKSDSPGETQYF.